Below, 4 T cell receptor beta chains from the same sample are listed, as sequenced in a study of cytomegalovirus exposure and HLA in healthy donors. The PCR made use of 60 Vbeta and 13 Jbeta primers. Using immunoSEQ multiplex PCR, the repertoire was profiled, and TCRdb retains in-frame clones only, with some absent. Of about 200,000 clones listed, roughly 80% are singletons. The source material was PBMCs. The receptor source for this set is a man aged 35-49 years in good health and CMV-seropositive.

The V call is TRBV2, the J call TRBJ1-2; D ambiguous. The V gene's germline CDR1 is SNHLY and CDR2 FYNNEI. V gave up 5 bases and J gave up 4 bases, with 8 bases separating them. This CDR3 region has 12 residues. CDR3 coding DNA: TGTGCCAGCAGTCCCTCCCGCTATGGCTACACCTTC. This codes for CASSPSRYGYTF.

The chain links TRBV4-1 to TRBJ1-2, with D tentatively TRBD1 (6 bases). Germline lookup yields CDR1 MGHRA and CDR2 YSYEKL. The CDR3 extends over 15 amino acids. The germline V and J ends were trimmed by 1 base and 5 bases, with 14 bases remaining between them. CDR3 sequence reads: CASSQAQGRRYGYTF. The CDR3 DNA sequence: TGCGCCAGCAGCCAAGCGCAGGGGAGAAGGTATGGCTACACCTTC.

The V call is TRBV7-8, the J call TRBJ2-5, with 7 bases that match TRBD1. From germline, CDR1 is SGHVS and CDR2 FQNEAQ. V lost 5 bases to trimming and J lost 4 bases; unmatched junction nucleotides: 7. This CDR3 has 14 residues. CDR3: CASSAQGVVETQYF. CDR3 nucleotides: TGTGCCAGCAGCGCCCAGGGGGTAGTAGAGACCCAGTACTTC. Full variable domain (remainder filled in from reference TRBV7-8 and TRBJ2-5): GAGVSQSPRYKVAKRGQDVALRCDPISGHVSLFWYQQALGQGPEFLTYFQNEAQLDKSGLPSDRFFAERPEGSVSTLKIQRTQQEDSAVYLCASSAQGVVETQYFGPGTRLLVL.

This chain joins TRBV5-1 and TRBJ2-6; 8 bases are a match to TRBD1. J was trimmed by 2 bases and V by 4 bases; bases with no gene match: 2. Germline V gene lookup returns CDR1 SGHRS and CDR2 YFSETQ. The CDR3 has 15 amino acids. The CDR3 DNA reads TGCGCCAGCAGCCCGACAGGGGCTGGGGCCAACGTCCTGACTTTC. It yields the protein CASSPTGAGANVLTF.